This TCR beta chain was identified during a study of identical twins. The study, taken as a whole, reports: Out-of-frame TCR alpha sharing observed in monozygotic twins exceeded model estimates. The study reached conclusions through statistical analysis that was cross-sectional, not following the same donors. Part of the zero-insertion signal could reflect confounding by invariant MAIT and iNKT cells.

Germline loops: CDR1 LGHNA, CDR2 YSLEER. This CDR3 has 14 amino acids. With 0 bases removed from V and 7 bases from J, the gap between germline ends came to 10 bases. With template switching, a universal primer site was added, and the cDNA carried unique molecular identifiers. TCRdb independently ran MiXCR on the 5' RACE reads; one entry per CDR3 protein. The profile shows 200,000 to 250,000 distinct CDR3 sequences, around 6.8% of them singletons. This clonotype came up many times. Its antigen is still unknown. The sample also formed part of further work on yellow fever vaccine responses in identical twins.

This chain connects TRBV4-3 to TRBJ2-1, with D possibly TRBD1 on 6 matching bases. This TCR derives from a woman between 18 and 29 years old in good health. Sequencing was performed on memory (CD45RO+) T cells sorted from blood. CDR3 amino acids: CASSQDRDKNEQFF. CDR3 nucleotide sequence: TGCGCCAGCAGCCAAGATAGGGACAAAAATGAGCAGTTCTTC.